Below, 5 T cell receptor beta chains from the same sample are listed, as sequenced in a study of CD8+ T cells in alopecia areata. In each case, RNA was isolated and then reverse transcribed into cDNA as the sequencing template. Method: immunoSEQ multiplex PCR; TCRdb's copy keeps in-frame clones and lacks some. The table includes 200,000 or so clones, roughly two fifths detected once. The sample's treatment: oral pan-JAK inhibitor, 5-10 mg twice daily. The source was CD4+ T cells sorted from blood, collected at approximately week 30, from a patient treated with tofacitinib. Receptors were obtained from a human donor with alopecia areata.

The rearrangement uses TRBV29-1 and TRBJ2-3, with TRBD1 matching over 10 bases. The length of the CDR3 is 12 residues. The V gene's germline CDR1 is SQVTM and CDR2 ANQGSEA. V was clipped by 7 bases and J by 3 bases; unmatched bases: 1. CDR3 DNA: TGCAGCGCGGACAGGGGGACAGATACGCAGTATTTT. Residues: CSADRGTDTQYF.

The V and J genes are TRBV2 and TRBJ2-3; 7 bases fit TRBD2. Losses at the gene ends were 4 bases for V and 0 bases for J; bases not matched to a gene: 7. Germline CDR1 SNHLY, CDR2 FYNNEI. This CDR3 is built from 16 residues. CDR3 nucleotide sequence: TGTGCCAGCAGTGGTCCGGGACTACCAAGCACAGATACGCAGTATTTT. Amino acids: CASSGPGLPSTDTQYF.

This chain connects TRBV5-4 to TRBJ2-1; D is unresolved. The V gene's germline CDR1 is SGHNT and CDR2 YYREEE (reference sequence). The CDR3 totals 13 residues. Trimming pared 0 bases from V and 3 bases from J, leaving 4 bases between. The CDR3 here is CASSLELYNEQFF. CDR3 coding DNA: TGTGCCAGCAGCTTGGAACTCTACAATGAGCAGTTCTTC.

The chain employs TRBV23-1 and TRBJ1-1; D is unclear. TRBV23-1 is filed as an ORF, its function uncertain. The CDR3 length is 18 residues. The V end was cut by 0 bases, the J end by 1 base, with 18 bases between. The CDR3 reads CASSQSELPPDENTEAFF. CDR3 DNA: TGCGCCAGCAGTCAATCGGAACTTCCACCAGACGAGAACACTGAAGCTTTCTTT.

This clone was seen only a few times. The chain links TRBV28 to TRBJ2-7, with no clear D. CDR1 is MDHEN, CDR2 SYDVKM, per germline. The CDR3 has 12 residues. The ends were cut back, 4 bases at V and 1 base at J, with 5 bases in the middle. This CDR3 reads CASSSRSYEQYF. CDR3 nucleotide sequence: TGTGCCAGCAGTTCCCGGTCCTACGAGCAGTACTTC. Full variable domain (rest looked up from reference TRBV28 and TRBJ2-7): DVKVTQSSRYLVKRTGEKVFLECVQDMDHENMFWYRQDPGLGLRLIYFSYDVKMKEKGDIPEGYSVSREKKERFSLILESASTNQTSMYLCASSSRSYEQYFGPGTRLTVT.